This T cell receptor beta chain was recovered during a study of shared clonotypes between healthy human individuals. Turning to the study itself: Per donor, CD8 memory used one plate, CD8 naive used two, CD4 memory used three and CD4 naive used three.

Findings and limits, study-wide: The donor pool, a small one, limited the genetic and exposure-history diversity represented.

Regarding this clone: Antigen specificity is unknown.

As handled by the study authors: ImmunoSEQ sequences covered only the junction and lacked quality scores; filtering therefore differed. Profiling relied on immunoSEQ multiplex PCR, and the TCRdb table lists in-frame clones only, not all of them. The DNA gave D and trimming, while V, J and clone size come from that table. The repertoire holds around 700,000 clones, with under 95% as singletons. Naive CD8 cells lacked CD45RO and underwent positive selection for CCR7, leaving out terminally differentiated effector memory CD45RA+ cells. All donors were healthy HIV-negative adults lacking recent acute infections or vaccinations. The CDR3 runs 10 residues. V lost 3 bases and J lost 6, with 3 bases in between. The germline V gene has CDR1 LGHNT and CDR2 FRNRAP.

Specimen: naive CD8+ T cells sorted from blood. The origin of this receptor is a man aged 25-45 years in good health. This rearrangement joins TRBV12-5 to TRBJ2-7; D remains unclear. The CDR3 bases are TGTGCTAGTGGTTTTACCGAGCAGTACTTC. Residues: CASGFTEQYF.